Below are 24 T cell receptor beta chains sequenced from a single sample in a study of control samples from healthy donors and cancer patients. TCRdb's table, derived via immunoSEQ multiplex PCR, lists solely in-frame clones and lacks some. The profile shows roughly 63,000 clones, about 90% of them singletons. Specimen: PBMCs. The receptors shown here come from a man aged 55 to 70 with colorectal cancer.

This chain connects TRBV7-9 to TRBJ1-5; no reliable D call. The CDR3 runs to 13 residues. V was pared by 0 bases and J by 6 bases, with 6 bases between. Germline loops: CDR1 SEHNR, CDR2 FQNEAQ (reference sequence). The CDR3 spells CASSLAGSQPQHF. The DNA for the CDR3 is TGTGCCAGCAGCTTAGCCGGATCTCAGCCCCAGCATTTT.

This chain connects TRBV5-4 to TRBJ1-2, with D possibly being TRBD1 (6 bases). V gave up 5 bases and J gave up 2 bases, with 13 bases separating them. The CDR3 has 14 residues. Germline V gene lookup returns CDR1 SGHNT and CDR2 YYREEE (reference sequence). CDR3 nucleotides: TGTGCCAGCAGACAAGGGGACATAAACTATGGCTACACCTTC. Amino acids: CASRQGDINYGYTF. Full variable domain (rest looked up from reference TRBV5-4 and TRBJ1-2): ETGVTQSPTHLIKTRGQQVTLRCSSQSGHNTVSWYQQALGQGPQFIFQYYREEENGRGNFPPRFSGLQFPNYSSELNVNALELDDSALYLCASRQGDINYGYTFGSGTRLTVV.

The rearrangement uses TRBV7-9 and TRBJ2-3; unclear D gene. V lost 1 base and J lost 1, with 9 bases in between. The CDR3 is 15 amino acids. Germline CDR1 reads SEHNR; CDR2 reads FQNEAQ (reference sequence). This CDR3 is CASSLVSAGTDTQYF. CDR3 in DNA: TGTGCCAGCAGCTTAGTCTCGGCAGGCACAGATACGCAGTATTTT.

The chain employs TRBV4-1 and TRBJ2-1, with TRBD2 matching over 12 bases. This CDR3 comprises 17 residues. CDR1 is MGHRA, CDR2 YSYEKL, per germline. Germline trimming cut 2 bases from V and 7 bases from J; bases unmatched to any gene: 9. The CDR3 bases are TGCGCCAGCAGCCAAATACTCCTAGCGGGGGGGATTAATGAGCAGTTCTTC. Protein product: CASSQILLAGGINEQFF.

A single count supports this clone. The chain is built from TRBV5-5 and TRBJ1-1; D not resolved. The CDR3 is 12 residues long. CDR1 and CDR2 from the germline V gene are SGHKS and YYEKEE (reference sequence). The ends were cut back, 4 bases at V and 8 bases at J, with 12 bases in the middle. In nucleotides, the CDR3 is TGTGCCAGCAGCAAAGAGAAGGCGGAAGCTTTCTTT. Residues: CASSKEKAEAFF.

The rearrangement joins TRBV2 to TRBJ1-2; 8 bases are shared with TRBD1. This CDR3 has 13 amino acids. V gave up 4 bases and J gave up 8 bases; unmatched junction bases: 6. The V gene's germline CDR1 is SNHLY and CDR2 FYNNEI. The CDR3 coding sequence is TGTGCCAGCAGTGTTCAGGGGGCTAGGGGCTACACCTTC. Its protein is CASSVQGARGYTF.

This clone has a handful of counts. The gene calls are TRBV28 and TRBJ1-6; D unresolved. With 1 base removed from V and 3 bases from J, the gap between germline ends came to 10 bases. This CDR3 comprises 16 residues. Germline CDR1 and CDR2: MDHEN and SYDVKM. The CDR3 bases are TGTGCCAGCAGTTTATCGGGAAAGGGCTATAATTCACCCCTCCACTTT. As protein: CASSLSGKGYNSPLHF.

The V gene is TRBV5-6, the J gene TRBJ1-1; D may be TRBD1 (6 bases). This CDR3 has 15 amino acids. The V end lost 1 base, the J end lost 6 bases, and 16 bases lay between the germline ends. Germline V gene data show CDR1 as SGHDT and CDR2 as YYEEEE. The CDR3 sequence is CASSLIRGLLSEAFF. The CDR3 nucleotides read TGTGCCAGCAGCTTGATACGGGGGCTTTTGTCTGAAGCTTTCTTT.

V is TRBV6-5 and J is TRBJ2-3; D gene unclear. Germline loops: CDR1 MNHEY, CDR2 SVGAGI. The CDR3 length is 14 residues. Deletions cut 2 bases from V and 1 base from J, with 7 bases between. The CDR3 sequence is CASSYRLRTDTQYF. DNA for the CDR3: TGTGCCAGCAGTTACCGTCTCCGCACAGATACGCAGTATTTT.

The DNA of the CDR3 is TGTGCCAGCAGAAGACAGGGCTTTGGGAACACTGAAGCTTTCTTT. As protein: CASRRQGFGNTEAFF. V is TRBV6-4 and J is TRBJ1-1; 7 bases match TRBD1. The V segment lost 6 bases and the J segment 1 base; nucleotides outside the gene matches: 8. Germline CDR1 MRHNA, CDR2 SNTAGT. The CDR3 length is 15 residues.

The chain recombines TRBV27 with TRBJ1-4, with D possibly being TRBD1 (5 bases). This CDR3 has 14 amino acids. The germline V gene has CDR1 MNHEY and CDR2 SMNVEV (reference sequence). V was shortened by 8 bases and J by 7 bases, with 17 bases between the two germline ends. The CDR3, as DNA: TGTGCCAGCGCCCTGGGGGGGGTGGGTGAAAAACTGTTTTTT. It yields the protein CASALGGVGEKLFF.

The rearrangement uses TRBV11-2 and TRBJ2-7; no definite D call. Germline CDR1 SGHAT, CDR2 FQNNGV. V was cut by 3 bases and J by 4 bases, with 4 bases left in between. The CDR3 has 11 residues. The CDR3 DNA is TGTGCCAGCAGCTTCCGATACGAGCAGTACTTC. Amino acids: CASSFRYEQYF.

This sequence joins TRBV2 and TRBJ2-1; no definite D call. Between the trimmed V and J ends, which lost 2 bases and 10 bases, there was a span of 9 bases. Germline V gene lookup returns CDR1 SNHLY and CDR2 FYNNEI. The CDR3 runs 12 residues. This CDR3 is CASSESLYEQFF. The CDR3 DNA is TGTGCCAGCAGTGAAAGTCTTTACGAGCAGTTCTTC.

The chain combines TRBV7-2 with TRBJ2-7, with 14 bases that match TRBD2. The CDR3 covers 19 residues. V lost 0 bases to trimming and J lost 2 bases; unmatched junction nucleotides: 9. CDR1 SGHTA and CDR2 FQGNSA come from the germline V gene. CDR3 sequence (DNA): TGTGCCAGCAGCTTAGCGGCGTTTCGGGGACTAGCGGGAGCCTACGAGCAGTACTTC. Protein product: CASSLAAFRGLAGAYEQYF.

The chain couples TRBV5-1 to TRBJ2-2, with TRBD1 matching 8 bases. The CDR3 spans 15 residues. J gave up 5 bases and V 4 bases, and 7 bases lay outside the gene matches. The V gene's germline CDR1 is SGHRS and CDR2 YFSETQ. The CDR3 nucleotides are TGCGCCAGCAGCCAGAGACAGGGGACGACCGGGGAGCTGTTTTTT. Its translation is CASSQRQGTTGELFF.

The chain combines TRBV27 with TRBJ2-6, with D possibly TRBD1 on 6 matching bases. The V end was cut by 5 bases, the J end by 0 bases, with 11 bases between. The CDR3 is 16 amino acids. Germline CDR1 and CDR2: MNHEY and SMNVEV (reference sequence). This CDR3 is CASSVGTPSGANVLTF. In DNA, the CDR3 is TGTGCCAGCAGTGTAGGGACACCCTCTGGGGCCAACGTCCTGACTTTC.

In this sample, this clone turned up a few times. For the CDR3, the DNA is TGTGCCAGCCGCGACAGGGAAGGTCAGCCCCAGCATTTT. Amino acids: CASRDREGQPQHF. The rearrangement uses TRBV19 and TRBJ1-5, with TRBD1 matching 7 bases. With V trimmed by 9 bases and J by 6 bases, 8 bases remained unmatched. Per the germline V gene, CDR1 is LNHDA and CDR2 is SQIVND (reference sequence). This CDR3 comprises 13 residues. The whole variable domain, filled in from reference TRBV19 and TRBJ1-5, reads DGGITQSPKYLFRKEGQNVTLSCEQNLNHDAMYWYRQDPGQGLRLIYYSQIVNDFQKGDIAEGYSVSREKKESFPLTVTSAQKNPTAFYLCASRDREGQPQHFGDGTRLSIL.

The V gene is TRBV5-6, the J gene TRBJ2-3; unclear D gene. Germline assignment: CDR1 SGHDT and CDR2 YYEEEE. CDR3 size: 12 residues. Trimming stripped 3 bases from V and 2 bases from J, with 4 bases between. The CDR3 DNA sequence: TGTGCCAGCAGCTCAGACACAGATACGCAGTATTTT. Translation gives CASSSDTDTQYF.

The genes are TRBV18 and TRBJ1-1, with 9 bases fitting TRBD1. The CDR3 spans 19 residues. J lost 0 bases, V lost 1 base, and 12 bases had no gene match. The germline gives CDR1 KGHSH, CDR2 LQKENI. The CDR3 sequence is CASSPRGTGRGTMNTEAFF. The DNA of the CDR3 is TGTGCCAGCTCACCACGCGGGACAGGGAGAGGAACCATGAACACTGAAGCTTTCTTT.

The rearrangement links TRBV4-3 to TRBJ2-2; no clear D. The CDR3 is made up of 12 amino acids. Germline values: CDR1 LGHNA, CDR2 YSLEER. Trimming stripped 4 bases from V and 6 bases from J, with 6 bases between. The CDR3: CASSRLSGELFF. The CDR3 DNA sequence: TGCGCCAGCAGCCGATTGTCCGGGGAGCTGTTTTTT.

The gene calls are TRBV2 and TRBJ2-5; TRBD2 matches at 10 bases. CDR1 is SNHLY and CDR2 is FYNNEI in the germline V gene. Unmatched junction bases numbered 6, after V lost 6 bases and J lost 5 bases. This CDR3 comprises 14 residues. The CDR3 reads CASSTQRGGETQYF. The CDR3 region has the DNA TGTGCCAGCAGCACTCAGCGGGGGGGTGAGACCCAGTACTTC.

The genes are TRBV14 and TRBJ2-3, with D possibly matching TRBD2 (6 bases). V lost 0 bases and J lost 9, with 13 bases in between. The CDR3 consists of 14 residues. Germline-derived CDR1 and CDR2 are SGHDN and FVKESK. Here the CDR3 DNA reads TGTGCCAGCAGCCAAGATTTGGTCAGCGGGACGCAGTATTTT. Translating it yields CASSQDLVSGTQYF.

V usage is TRBV5-1 and J usage is TRBJ2-1; D is perhaps TRBD1 or TRBD2 (5 bases each). This CDR3 is built from 18 residues. Trimming pared 2 bases from V and 7 bases from J, leaving 25 bases between. Germline CDR1 and CDR2: SGHRS and YFSETQ. CDR3 in DNA: TGCGCCAGCAGCTTCGGACCATACTTCGACAGAGCGGAGAATGAGCAGTTCTTC. The encoded protein is CASSFGPYFDRAENEQFF.

DNA for the CDR3: TGTGCCAGCAGTTCTGGCGAAGATTATCAGCCCCAGCATTTT. Translation: CASSSGEDYQPQHF. The gene calls are TRBV28 and TRBJ1-5; unclear D gene. Germline CDR1 is MDHEN and CDR2 is SYDVKM. CDR3 length equals 14 residues. The germline V and J ends were trimmed by 4 bases and 5 bases, with 12 bases remaining between them.